This TCR beta chain was found in a study of T cell responses to AZD1222 COVID-19 vaccine. Findings of the study overall: Elevations in Spike-specific TCR breadth and depth followed administration of two AZD1222 doses. Possibly, clonal diversity was underestimated; donors were largely white British and included more females. Dominant at 160-218 and 743-854, vaccine-associated CD4 TCRs also spanned spike.

Recipients boosted at about 4 weeks or about 12 weeks are pooled. The repertoire was sequenced with immunoSEQ multiplex PCR; TCRdb's copy has only in-frame clones and lacks some. The sample has some 99,000 clones, approximately 84% seen once. The CDR3 has 12 residues. V was clipped by 9 bases and J by 4 bases, with 13 bases between them. Looked up from germline, CDR1 is LNHDA and CDR2 is SQIVND (reference sequence). The sample holds a few counts of this clone. As yet, its antigen is unknown. The receptor was derived from an adult who received the AZD1222 COVID-19 vaccine. Source: peripheral blood, taken 28 days after the second AZD1222 dose. The rearrangement joins TRBV19 to TRBJ2-7; D is perhaps TRBD2 (5 bases). CDR3 amino acids: CASGVSMYEQYF. CDR3 DNA sequence: TGTGCCAGCGGGGTCTCCATGTACGAGCAGTACTTC. The variable domain in full, with the rest retrieved from reference TRBV19 and TRBJ2-7, is DGGITQSPKYLFRKEGQNVTLSCEQNLNHDAMYWYRQDPGQGLRLIYYSQIVNDFQKGDIAEGYSVSREKKESFPLTVTSAQKNPTAFYLCASGVSMYEQYFGPGTRLTVT.